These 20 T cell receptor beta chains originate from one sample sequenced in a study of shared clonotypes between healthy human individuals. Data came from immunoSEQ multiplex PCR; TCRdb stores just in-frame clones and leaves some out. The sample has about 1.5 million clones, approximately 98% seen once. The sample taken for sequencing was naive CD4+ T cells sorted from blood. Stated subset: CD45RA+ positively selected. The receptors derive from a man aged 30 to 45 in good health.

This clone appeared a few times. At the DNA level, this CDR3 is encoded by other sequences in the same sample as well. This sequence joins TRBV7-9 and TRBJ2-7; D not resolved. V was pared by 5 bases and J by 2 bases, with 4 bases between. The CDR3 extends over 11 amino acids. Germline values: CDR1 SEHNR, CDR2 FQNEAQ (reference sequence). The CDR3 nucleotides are TGTGCCAGCAGCCGGACCTACGAGCAGTACTTC. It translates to CASSRTYEQYF.

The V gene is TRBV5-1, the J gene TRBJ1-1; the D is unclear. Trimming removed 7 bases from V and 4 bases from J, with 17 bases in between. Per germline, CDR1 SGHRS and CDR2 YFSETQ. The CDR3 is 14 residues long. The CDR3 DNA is TGCGCCAGCTTTCCGGGCCCCCGGGTCACTGAAGCTTTCTTT. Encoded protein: CASFPGPRVTEAFF.

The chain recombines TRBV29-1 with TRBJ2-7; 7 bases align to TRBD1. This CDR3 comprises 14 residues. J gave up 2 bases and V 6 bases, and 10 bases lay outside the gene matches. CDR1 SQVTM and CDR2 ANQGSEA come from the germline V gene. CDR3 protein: CSVSGTALTYEQYF. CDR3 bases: TGCAGCGTCTCCGGGACAGCCTTGACCTACGAGCAGTACTTC.

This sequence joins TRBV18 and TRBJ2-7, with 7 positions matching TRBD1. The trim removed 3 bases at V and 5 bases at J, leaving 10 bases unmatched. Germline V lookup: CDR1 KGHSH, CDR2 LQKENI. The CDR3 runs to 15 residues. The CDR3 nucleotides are TGTGCCAGCTCACCGGGACAGCGAATTTGGGACGAGCAGTACTTC. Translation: CASSPGQRIWDEQYF.

The CDR3 protein is CASSSYTGRLAGDNEQFF. The DNA of the CDR3 is TGCGCCAGCAGCTCATATACAGGGAGGCTAGCGGGAGACAATGAGCAGTTCTTC. The chain has TRBV5-1 and TRBJ2-1; 10 nucleotides agree with TRBD2. The CDR3 spans 18 residues. The germline CDR1 and CDR2 sequences are SGHRS and YFSETQ. Trimming at V came to 3 bases and at J to 5 bases, leaving 14 bases not matched to a gene. Full variable domain (remainder filled in from reference TRBV5-1 and TRBJ2-1): KAGVTQTPRYLIKTRGQQVTLSCSPISGHRSVSWYQQTPGQGLQFLFEYFSETQRNKGNFPGRFSGRQFSNSRSEMNVSTLELGDSALYLCASSSYTGRLAGDNEQFFGPGTRLTVL.

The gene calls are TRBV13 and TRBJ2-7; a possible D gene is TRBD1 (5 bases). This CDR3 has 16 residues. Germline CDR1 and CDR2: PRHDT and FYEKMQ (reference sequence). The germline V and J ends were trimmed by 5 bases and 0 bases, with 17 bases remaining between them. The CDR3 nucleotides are TGTGCCAGCAGCCGGTCGATAGGGGCCGACTCCTACGAGCAGTACTTC. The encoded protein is CASSRSIGADSYEQYF.

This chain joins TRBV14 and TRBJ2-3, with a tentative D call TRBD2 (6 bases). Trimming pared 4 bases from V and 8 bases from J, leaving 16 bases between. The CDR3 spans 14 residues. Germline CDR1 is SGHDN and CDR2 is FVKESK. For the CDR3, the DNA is TGTGCCAGCAGCCGGGGGGACCCCGGGGGTACGCAGTATTTT. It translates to CASSRGDPGGTQYF.

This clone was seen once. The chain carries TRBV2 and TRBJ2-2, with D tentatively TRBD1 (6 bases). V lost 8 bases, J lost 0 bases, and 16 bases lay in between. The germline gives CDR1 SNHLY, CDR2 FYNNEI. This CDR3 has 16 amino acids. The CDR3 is CASAPYGTTNTGELFF. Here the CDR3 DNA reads TGTGCCAGCGCTCCGTACGGGACAACGAACACCGGGGAGCTGTTTTTT.

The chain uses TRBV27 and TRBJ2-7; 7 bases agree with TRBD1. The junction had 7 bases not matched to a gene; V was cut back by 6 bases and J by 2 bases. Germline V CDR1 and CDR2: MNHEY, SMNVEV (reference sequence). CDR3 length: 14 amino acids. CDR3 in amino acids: CASSPPGQPYEQYF. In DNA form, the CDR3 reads TGTGCCAGCAGCCCACCGGGACAGCCCTACGAGCAGTACTTC.

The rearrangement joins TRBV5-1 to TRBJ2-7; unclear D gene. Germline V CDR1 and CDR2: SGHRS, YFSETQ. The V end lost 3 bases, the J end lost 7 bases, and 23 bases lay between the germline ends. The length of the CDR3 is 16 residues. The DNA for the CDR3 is TGCGCCAGCAGCTGGACCTTAGGCGGTCCCTTAGTAGAGCAGTACTTC. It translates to CASSWTLGGPLVEQYF.

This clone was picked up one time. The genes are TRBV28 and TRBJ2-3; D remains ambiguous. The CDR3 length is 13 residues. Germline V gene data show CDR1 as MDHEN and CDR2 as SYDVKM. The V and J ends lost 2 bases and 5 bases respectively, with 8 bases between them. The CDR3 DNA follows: TGTGCCAGCAGTTTACCGCCGGGAGATACGCAGTATTTT. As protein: CASSLPPGDTQYF.

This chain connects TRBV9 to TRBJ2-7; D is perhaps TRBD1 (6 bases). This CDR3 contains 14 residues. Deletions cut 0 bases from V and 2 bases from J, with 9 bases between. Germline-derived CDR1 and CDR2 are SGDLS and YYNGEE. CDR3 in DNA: TGTGCCAGCAGCGTAGTTCAGGGGCCCTACGAGCAGTACTTC. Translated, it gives CASSVVQGPYEQYF.

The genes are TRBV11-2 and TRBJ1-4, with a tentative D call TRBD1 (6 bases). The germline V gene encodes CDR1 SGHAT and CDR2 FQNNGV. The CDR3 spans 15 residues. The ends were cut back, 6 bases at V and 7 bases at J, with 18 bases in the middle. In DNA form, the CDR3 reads TGTGCCAGCAGTTATGGACAGACCTCTGGTGAAAAACTGTTTTTT. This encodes CASSYGQTSGEKLFF.

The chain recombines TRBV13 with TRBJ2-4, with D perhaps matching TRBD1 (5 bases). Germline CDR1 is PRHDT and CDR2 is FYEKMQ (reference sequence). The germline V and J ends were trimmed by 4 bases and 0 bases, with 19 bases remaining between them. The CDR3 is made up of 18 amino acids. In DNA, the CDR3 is TGTGCCAGCAGCTCCCGCAGGGCGGACGGAGTAGCCAAAAACATTCAGTACTTC. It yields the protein CASSSRRADGVAKNIQYF.

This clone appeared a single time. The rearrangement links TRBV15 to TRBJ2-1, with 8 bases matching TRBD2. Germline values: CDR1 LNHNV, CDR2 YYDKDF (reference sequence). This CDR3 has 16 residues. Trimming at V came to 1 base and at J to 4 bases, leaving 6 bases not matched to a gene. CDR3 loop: CATSRVGVAGYNEQFF. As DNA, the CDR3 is TGTGCCACCAGCAGAGTTGGTGTAGCGGGGTACAATGAGCAGTTCTTC.

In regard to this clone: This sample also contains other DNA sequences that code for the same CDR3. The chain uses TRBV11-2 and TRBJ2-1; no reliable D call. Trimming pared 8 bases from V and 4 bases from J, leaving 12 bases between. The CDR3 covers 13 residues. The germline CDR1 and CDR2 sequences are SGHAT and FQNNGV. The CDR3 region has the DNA TGTGCCAGCGGCCGGAGTAGTTACAATGAGCAGTTCTTC. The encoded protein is CASGRSSYNEQFF. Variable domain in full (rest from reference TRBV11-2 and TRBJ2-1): EAGVAQSPRYKIIEKRQSVAFWCNPISGHATLYWYQQILGQGPKLLIQFQNNGVVDDSQLPKDRFSAERLKGVDSTLKIQPAKLEDSAVYLCASGRSSYNEQFFGPGTRLTVL.

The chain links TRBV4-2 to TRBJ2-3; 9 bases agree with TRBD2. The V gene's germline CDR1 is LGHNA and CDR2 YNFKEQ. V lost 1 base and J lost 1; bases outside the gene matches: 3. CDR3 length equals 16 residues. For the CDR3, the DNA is TGTGCCAGCAGCCAAGGCGGGAGGGCCCGCACAGATACGCAGTATTTT. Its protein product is CASSQGGRARTDTQYF.

The CDR3 coding sequence is TGTGCCAGCAGCGGGGGACTAGCGGGAGGGGCCGGGTTCTTC. As protein: CASSGGLAGGAGFF. The chain recombines TRBV9 with TRBJ2-1; the match to TRBD2 covers 16 bases. Per the germline V gene, CDR1 is SGDLS and CDR2 is YYNGEE. The CDR3 has 14 amino acids. With 3 bases clipped from V and 15 bases from J, the junction kept 6 bases outside the gene matches.

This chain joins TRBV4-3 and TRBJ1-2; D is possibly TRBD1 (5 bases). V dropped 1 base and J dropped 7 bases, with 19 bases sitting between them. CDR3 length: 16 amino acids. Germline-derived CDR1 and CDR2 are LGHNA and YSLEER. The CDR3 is CASSQGLGKTVGGYTF. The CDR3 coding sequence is TGCGCCAGCAGCCAAGGGTTGGGGAAGACAGTAGGTGGCTACACCTTC.

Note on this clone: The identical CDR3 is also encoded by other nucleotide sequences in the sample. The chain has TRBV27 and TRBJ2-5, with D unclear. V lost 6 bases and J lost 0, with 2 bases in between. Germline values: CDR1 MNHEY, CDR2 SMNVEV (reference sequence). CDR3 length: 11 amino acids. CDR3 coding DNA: TGTGCCAGCAGCTACCAAGAGACCCAGTACTTC. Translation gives CASSYQETQYF.